This T cell receptor (beta chain) derives from a study of preoperative IRX-2 immunotherapy in early breast cancer. This CDR3 has 14 residues. Germline CDR1 and CDR2: MNHGY and SAAAGT. V was clipped by 10 bases and J by 2 bases; unmatched bases: 8. Treatment given: preoperative locoregional IRX-2 cytokine immunotherapy. TCRdb's table, derived via immunoSEQ multiplex PCR, lists solely in-frame clones and lacks some. The sample includes around 95,000 clones, roughly 90% of them seen just once. The sample was tumor tissue, taken after IRX-2 immunotherapy. The chain combines TRBV6-8 with TRBJ2-5, with TRBD1 matching over 9 bases. This TCR was sampled from a human donor with breast cancer. The CDR3 spells CAIRAGTGQETQYF. The CDR3, as DNA: TGTGCCATCAGAGCCGGGACAGGGCAAGAGACCCAGTACTTC.